This TCR beta chain was found in a study of control samples from healthy donors and cancer patients. This CDR3 spans 14 amino acids. The V end lost 3 bases, the J end lost 4 bases, and 12 bases lay between the germline ends. Germline CDR1 reads ENHRY; CDR2 reads SYGVKD. Produced via immunoSEQ multiplex PCR; TCRdb's table is partial and in-frame only. The profile covers approximately 97,000 clones, with 88% appearing a single time and 11% to 15% taken by the ten largest. The sample taken for sequencing was blood. The clonotype comes from a man aged 30 to 45 in good health. The chain joins TRBV10-3 to TRBJ1-2; D remains ambiguous. CDR3 nucleotides: TGTGCCATCAGTGACCGGACGGAATTCTATGGCTACACCTTC. Translation: CAISDRTEFYGYTF.